This T cell receptor (beta chain) derives from a study of identical twins. As regards this clonotype: As yet, its antigen is unknown.

Study-level results: Possibly, invariant MAIT and iNKT cells partly confounded zero-insertion analyses. Twins shared beta out-of-frame sequences in excess, but this excess was weaker.

A single record per CDR3 protein comes from TCRdb applying MiXCR to the 5' RACE reads. The repertoire holds around 690,000 distinct CDR3 sequences, with around 20% as singletons. These data were also reused for a study on T cells expressing NK-cell markers.

The receptor's source is a woman under 30 in good health. What was sequenced was PBMCs.

The CDR3 reads CASGVAWEEQFF. The CDR3 coding sequence is TGTGCCAGTGGGGTAGCGTGGGAGGAGCAGTTCTTC. V usage is TRBV7-2 and J usage is TRBJ2-1; D might be TRBD2 (5 bases). Germline CDR1 SGHTA, CDR2 FQGNSA. This CDR3 has 12 residues. Trimming left V 9 bases short and J 10 bases short, with 16 bases between.